The sequence of this T cell receptor beta chain was determined in a study of graft-versus-host responses after intestinal transplantation. The overall study: Each recipient received a multivisceral, liver-intestinal, or isolated intestinal graft.

Sequencing used immunoSEQ multiplex PCR; TCRdb keeps in-frame clones, though not all of them. This table has 35,000 to 45,000 clones, nearly 90% appearing once. This clone was seen a handful of times. Germline V gives CDR1 SGHRS, CDR2 YFSETQ. There are 16 residues in the CDR3. Trimming took 0 bases from V and 2 from J, leaving 14 bases between them. Sample: PBMCs, taken roughly 270 days after transplant. The chain has TRBV5-1 and TRBJ1-1; unclear D gene. The sequence came from a human patient who received an intestinal transplant, so some T cells may come from the graft donor. The CDR3 DNA sequence: TGCGCCAGCAGCTTGGCCGCCGGACGGGTAAACACTGAAGCTTTCTTT. This gives the protein CASSLAAGRVNTEAFF.